The 14 T cell receptor beta chains in this list originate from one sample, sequenced in a study of blood T cell repertoires in COVID-19. Sequencing used immunoSEQ multiplex PCR; TCRdb keeps in-frame clones, though not all of them. The repertoire has 250,000 to 300,000 clones, around nine tenths of them found once; the top ten carry less than 15%. The sample comprised peripheral blood. The receptors come from a woman in her 70s with COVID-19, enrolled during active disease.

The chain employs TRBV12-5 and TRBJ2-5; 11 bases match TRBD1. This CDR3 is 14 amino acids long. With V trimmed by 8 bases and J by 5 bases, 7 bases remained unmatched. Germline V gene data show CDR1 as LGHNT and CDR2 as FRNRAP. For the CDR3, the DNA is TGTGCTAGTTCTACAGGACAGGGGGCGGAGACCCAGTACTTC. Protein sequence: CASSTGQGAETQYF.

This clone appeared many times. The rearrangement uses TRBV5-8 and TRBJ2-2; 12 bases line up with TRBD1. V lost 4 bases to trimming and J lost 6 bases; unmatched junction nucleotides: 4. Looked up from germline, CDR1 is SGHTS and CDR2 is YDEGEE. The length of the CDR3 is 15 residues. The CDR3 protein is CASSPGTGGPGELFF. DNA for the CDR3: TGTGCCAGCAGCCCCGGGACAGGGGGCCCCGGGGAGCTGTTTTTT.

The chain combines TRBV9 with TRBJ2-1, with a weak D call TRBD1 (5 bases). Trimming took off 4 bases at V and 6 bases at J, with 17 bases between the two ends. CDR1 SGDLS and CDR2 YYNGEE come from the germline V gene. The CDR3 spans 15 residues. The CDR3 nucleotides are TGTGCCAGCAGCCGGATAGGGGCCGGGCTCAATGAGCAGTTCTTC. Translated, it gives CASSRIGAGLNEQFF.

The gene calls are TRBV30 and TRBJ2-5; 15 bases map to TRBD2. The CDR3 extends over 16 amino acids. The V segment lost 5 bases and the J segment 3 bases; nucleotides outside the gene matches: 7. Germline V gene lookup returns CDR1 GTSNPN and CDR2 SVGIG (reference sequence). Here the CDR3 DNA reads TGTGCCTGGGGGACTAGCGGGGGGCATACCAAAGAGACCCAGTACTTC. Protein product: CAWGTSGGHTKETQYF. The full variable domain, rest sourced from reference TRBV30 and TRBJ2-5, is SQTIHQWPATLVQPVGSPLSLECTVEGTSNPNLYWYRQAAGRGLQLLFYSVGIGQISSEVPQNLSASRPQDRQFILSSKKLLLSDSGFYLCAWGTSGGHTKETQYFGPGTRLLVL.

This clone was counted once. The chain carries TRBV9 and TRBJ1-6; TRBD1 matches at 7 bases. With 8 bases clipped from V and 7 bases from J, the junction kept 6 bases outside the gene matches. The CDR3 length is 13 residues. Germline assignment: CDR1 SGDLS and CDR2 YYNGEE. CDR3 nucleotides: TGTGCCAGTCAGGCACAGGGGAATTCACCCCTCCACTTT. This translates into CASQAQGNSPLHF.

This sequence joins TRBV7-9 and TRBJ2-7; 8 bases are a match to TRBD1. The CDR3 sequence is 14 residues long. From germline, CDR1 is SEHNR and CDR2 FQNEAQ (reference sequence). Trimming cost V 5 bases and J 6 bases; bases outside gene matches: 9. The CDR3 coding sequence is TGTGCCAGCAGCCTCCCGGGACAGGCTTTCGAGCAGTACTTC. It yields the protein CASSLPGQAFEQYF.

This clone was seen just once. Additional DNA sequences in this sample encode the identical CDR3. The rearrangement uses TRBV12-3 or TRBV12-4 and TRBJ1-2; 8 bases map to TRBD1. The V segment lost 5 bases and the J segment 4 bases; nucleotides outside the gene matches: 3. The CDR3 runs 13 residues. CDR3 nucleotides: TGTGCCAGCAGTCCGACAGGGGCCTATGGCTACACCTTC. Translation: CASSPTGAYGYTF.

The chain joins TRBV29-1 to TRBJ1-1, with D possibly being TRBD1 (5 bases). The CDR3 loop spans 10 amino acids. V was cut by 4 bases and J by 6 bases, with 6 bases left in between. Looked up from germline, CDR1 is SQVTM and CDR2 is ANQGSEA. DNA for the CDR3: TGCAGCGTTGTAGGGGCTGAAGCTTTCTTT. It specifies CSVVGAEAFF.

The chain combines TRBV6-5 with TRBJ2-3; TRBD2 aligns across 9 bases. This CDR3 contains 15 residues. Germline V gene lookup returns CDR1 MNHEY and CDR2 SVGAGI. The junction had 8 bases not matched to a gene; V was cut back by 4 bases and J by 6 bases. The CDR3 sequence: CASSSRGGAGDTQYF. CDR3 nucleotides: TGTGCCAGCAGTTCCCGCGGGGGGGCGGGGGATACGCAGTATTTT.

This rearrangement joins TRBV3-1 (or the pseudogene TRBV3-2) to TRBJ1-1; unclear D gene. The CDR3 consists of 11 residues. V was trimmed by 2 bases and J by 11 bases, leaving 9 bases between them. In germline, CDR1 is LGHDT, CDR2 YNNKEL (reference sequence). The DNA for the CDR3 is TGTGCCAGCAGCCAAACCCGGGTGGCTTTCTTT. Translating it yields CASSQTRVAFF.

The gene calls are TRBV7-2 and TRBJ1-2; D unclear. The CDR3 has 17 residues. Looked up from germline, CDR1 is SGHTA and CDR2 is FQGNSA. With 5 bases removed from V and 6 bases from J, the gap between germline ends came to 25 bases. The CDR3 nucleotides are TGTGCCAGCAGCCAAGATACCTGGCAGACTAGGACTCATGGCTACACCTTC. Its translation is CASSQDTWQTRTHGYTF.

V and J are TRBV5-4 and TRBJ2-7, with D maybe TRBD2 (6 bases). The CDR3 contains 14 residues. CDR1 is SGHNT and CDR2 is YYREEE in the germline V gene (reference sequence). V was cut by 4 bases and J by 1 base, with 12 bases left in between. The CDR3 sequence is CASSRGTDSYEQYF. CDR3 coding DNA: TGTGCCAGCAGCCGCGGGACGGATTCCTACGAGCAGTACTTC. The whole variable domain, remainder taken from reference TRBV5-4 and TRBJ2-7, is ETGVTQSPTHLIKTRGQQVTLRCSSQSGHNTVSWYQQALGQGPQFIFQYYREEENGRGNFPPRFSGLQFPNYSSELNVNALELDDSALYLCASSRGTDSYEQYFGPGTRLTVT.

DNA for the CDR3: TGTGCCAGCACCGCACACCACACCAATGAGCAGTTCTTC. Protein sequence: CASTAHHTNEQFF. J is TRBJ2-1 and V is TRBV2; D gene ambiguous. The CDR3 sequence is 13 residues long. V was pared by 7 bases and J by 6 bases, with 13 bases between. Germline V gene data show CDR1 as SNHLY and CDR2 as FYNNEI.

The rearrangement joins TRBV2 to TRBJ2-1, with TRBD2 matching 13 bases. The CDR3 is 13 residues long. The V segment lost 6 bases and the J segment 15 bases; nucleotides outside the gene matches: 8. Per the germline V gene, CDR1 is SNHLY and CDR2 is FYNNEI. The DNA of the CDR3 is TGTGCCAGCAGACGGACTAGCGGGGGCCTGGGGTTCTTC. This translates into CASRRTSGGLGFF.